The 7 T cell receptor beta chains given below trace back to one sample, sequenced in a study of read filtering for tumor transcriptome and immune sequencing. This library used roughly 370 ng RNA and molecular barcoded adaptors spanning alpha/delta and beta/gamma chains. Via MiXCR, TCRdb re-called the reads, giving one row per CDR3 protein. Here the sample spans around 65,000 distinct CDR3 sequences, roughly 19% being singletons. The specimen was a population of CD138-negative cells sorted from bone marrow. Every receptor here comes from a donor aged 40 or over with multiple myeloma.

This clonotype was detected many times. V gene TRBV10-3 combines with J gene TRBJ2-7, with 9 bases identical to TRBD1. Germline V gene sequence: CDR1 ENHRY, CDR2 SYGVKD. The J segment lost 6 bases and the V segment lost 8 bases, leaving 8 bases of the junction unmatched. The CDR3 spans 13 residues. This CDR3 is CAIGEQGASEQYF. In nucleotides, the CDR3 is TGTGCCATCGGGGAACAGGGGGCCTCCGAGCAGTACTTC.

This clonotype was seen many times. The CDR3: CSARGGAGGRNTGELFF. In DNA form, the CDR3 reads TGCAGTGCTAGGGGGGGAGCGGGGGGACGGAACACCGGGGAGCTGTTTTTT. The chain is built from TRBV20-1 and TRBJ2-2; TRBD2 matches at 9 bases. Per the germline V gene, CDR1 is DFQATT and CDR2 is SNEGSKA (reference sequence). V lost 3 bases, J lost 1 base, and 9 bases stayed unmatched. This CDR3 contains 17 residues.

This clonotype was seen ten or more times. The rearrangement links TRBV12-5 to TRBJ1-1; no firm D call. In germline, CDR1 is LGHNT, CDR2 FRNRAP. This CDR3 comprises 14 residues. The V end was cut by 4 bases, the J end by 6 bases, with 15 bases between. DNA of the CDR3: TGTGCTAGTGGTTCACGAGAGGGCCGGGCTGAAGCTTTCTTT. It encodes CASGSREGRAEAFF.

The rearrangement uses TRBV20-1 and TRBJ1-6, with D unclear. CDR3 length: 15 residues. Trimming took 3 bases from V and 1 from J, leaving 10 bases between them. Germline V gives CDR1 DFQATT, CDR2 SNEGSKA (reference sequence). In DNA form, the CDR3 reads TGCAGTGCTAGCATAAAGGAATCCTATAATTCACCCCTCCACTTT. Translating gives CSASIKESYNSPLHF.

The sample holds many counts of this clonotype. The chain recombines TRBV11-2 with TRBJ2-2; possibly TRBD1 or TRBD2 for D (5 bases each). The CDR3 extends over 15 amino acids. CDR1 is SGHAT and CDR2 is FQNNGV in the germline V gene. Trimming removed 5 bases from V and 6 bases from J, with 16 bases in between. The CDR3 sequence: CASSPWGSRSGELFF. The DNA of the CDR3 is TGTGCCAGCAGCCCCTGGGGGAGTAGGTCCGGGGAGCTGTTTTTT.

The rearrangement links TRBV18 to TRBJ2-4, with D perhaps TRBD1 (5 bases). The CDR3 totals 15 residues. CDR1 and CDR2 from the germline V gene are KGHSH and LQKENI. The ends were cut back, 1 base at V and 0 bases at J, with 7 bases in the middle. The CDR3 sequence is CASSPQGIAKNIQYF. The CDR3 coding sequence is TGTGCCAGCTCACCACAGGGGATAGCCAAAAACATTCAGTACTTC.

Many counts were recorded for this clonotype. The rearrangement joins TRBV28 to TRBJ2-6; D call uncertain. V lost 2 bases to trimming and J lost 0 bases, with 8 bases between them. The length of the CDR3 is 16 residues. The germline V gene encodes CDR1 MDHEN and CDR2 SYDVKM. CDR3 sequence (DNA): TGTGCCAGCAGTTTAATCTCGACCTCTGGGGCCAACGTCCTGACTTTC. Translated: CASSLISTSGANVLTF.